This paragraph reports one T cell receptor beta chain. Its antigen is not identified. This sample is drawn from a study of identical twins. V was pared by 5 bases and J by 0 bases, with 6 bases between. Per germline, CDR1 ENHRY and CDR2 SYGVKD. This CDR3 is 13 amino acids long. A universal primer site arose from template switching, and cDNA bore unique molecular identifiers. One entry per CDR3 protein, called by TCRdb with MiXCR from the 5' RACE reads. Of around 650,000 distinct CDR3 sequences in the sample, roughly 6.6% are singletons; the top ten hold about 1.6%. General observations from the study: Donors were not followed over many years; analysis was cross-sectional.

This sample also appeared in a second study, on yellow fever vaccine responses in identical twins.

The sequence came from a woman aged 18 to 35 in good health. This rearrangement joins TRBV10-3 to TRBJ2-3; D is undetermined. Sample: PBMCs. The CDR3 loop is CAISLVSTDTQYF. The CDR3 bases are TGTGCCATCAGTCTCGTAAGCACAGATACGCAGTATTTT.